This entry is about one TCR beta chain. The antigen is unknown. The data stem from a study of human T cells and chemical hapten exposure. About the research overall: How much TCR each sample yielded varied, mostly because pooled library volumes differed slightly. Broader study findings: Among TCRs, those above 1 in 1000 frequency were unaffected by DPC sensitization.

The template was total RNA from unfractionated whole blood. V trimming: 2 bases; J trimming: 4 bases; junction bases outside the gene matches: 13. CDR1 and CDR2 (germline): MNHEY, SVGEGT. The CDR3 consists of 18 residues. The library labeled individual cDNA molecules by adding unique molecular identifiers to them. Per the original methods: About 97,000 TCRs per sample was the median, with a range of about 20,000 to 690,600. One entry per CDR3 protein, called by TCRdb with MiXCR from the 5' RACE reads. The authors' filters were not applied to this entry. Here the sample spans some 78,000 distinct CDR3 sequences, more than 7.5% being singletons.

The V gene is TRBV6-2 or TRBV6-3, the J gene TRBJ1-5, with TRBD1 matching over 8 bases. The origin of this receptor is a male donor in good health. Here the CDR3 reads CASSYNFLGTGPNQPQHF. DNA for the CDR3: TGTGCCAGCAGTTACAACTTTCTTGGGACAGGACCAAATCAGCCCCAGCATTTT.